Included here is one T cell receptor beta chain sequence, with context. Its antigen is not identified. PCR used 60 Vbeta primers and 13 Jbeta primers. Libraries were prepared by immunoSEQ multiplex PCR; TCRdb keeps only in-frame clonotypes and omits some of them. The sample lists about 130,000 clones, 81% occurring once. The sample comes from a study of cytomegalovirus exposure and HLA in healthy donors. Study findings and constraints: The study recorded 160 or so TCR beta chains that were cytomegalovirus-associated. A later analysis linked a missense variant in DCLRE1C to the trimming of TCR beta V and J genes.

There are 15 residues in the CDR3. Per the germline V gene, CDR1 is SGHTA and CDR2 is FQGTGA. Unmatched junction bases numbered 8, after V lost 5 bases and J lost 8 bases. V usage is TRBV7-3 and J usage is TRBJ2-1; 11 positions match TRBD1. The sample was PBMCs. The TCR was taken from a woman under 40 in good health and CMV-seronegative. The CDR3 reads CASSSGQGARYEQFF. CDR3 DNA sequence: TGTGCCAGCAGCAGTGGACAGGGGGCGAGGTATGAGCAGTTCTTC.